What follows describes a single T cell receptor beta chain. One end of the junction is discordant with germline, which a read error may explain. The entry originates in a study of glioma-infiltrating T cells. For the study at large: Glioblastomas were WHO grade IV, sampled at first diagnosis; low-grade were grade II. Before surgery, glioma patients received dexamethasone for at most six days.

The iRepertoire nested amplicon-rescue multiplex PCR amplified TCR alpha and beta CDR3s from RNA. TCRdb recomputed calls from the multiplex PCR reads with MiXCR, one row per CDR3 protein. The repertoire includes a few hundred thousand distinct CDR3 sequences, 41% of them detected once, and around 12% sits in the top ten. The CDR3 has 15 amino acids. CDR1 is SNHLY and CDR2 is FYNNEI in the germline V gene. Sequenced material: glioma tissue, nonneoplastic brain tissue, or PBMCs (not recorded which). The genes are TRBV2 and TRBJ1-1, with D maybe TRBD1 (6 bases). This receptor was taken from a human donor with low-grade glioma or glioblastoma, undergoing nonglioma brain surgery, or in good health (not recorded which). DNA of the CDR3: TGTGCCAGCAGTGAACTGGACAGCCAGAACACTGAAGCTTCCTTT. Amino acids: CASSELDSQNTEASF.